This entry lists 32 T cell receptor beta chains sequenced from one sample in a study of response to subunit inactivated influenza vaccine. TCRdb called the RT-PCR reads again in MiXCR, with one record for every CDR3 protein. The data hold fewer than 600,000 distinct CDR3 sequences, with about 7.2% observed a single time. The source material was PBMCs from blood, sampled less than 30 months after vaccination. These receptors all come from a man between 50 and 70 years old who received an inactivated influenza vaccine.

This clonotype occurred many times. This rearrangement joins TRBV7-9 to TRBJ1-2, with TRBD1 as a possible D gene (5 bases). V was trimmed by 6 bases and J by 4 bases, leaving 12 bases between them. In germline, CDR1 is SEHNR, CDR2 FQNEAQ (reference sequence). The CDR3 is made up of 13 amino acids. The CDR3, as DNA: TGTGCCAGCAGTCGTGACAGAGGCTATGGCTACACCTTC. Its protein is CASSRDRGYGYTF.

This chain connects TRBV20-1 to TRBJ2-7; perhaps TRBD1 as D (5 bases). V dropped 5 bases and J dropped 0 bases, with 14 bases sitting between them. Germline CDR1 is DFQATT and CDR2 is SNEGSKA (reference sequence). The CDR3 extends over 14 amino acids. This CDR3 is CSALPQGASYEQYF. CDR3 nucleotides: TGCAGTGCTCTGCCCCAAGGGGCCTCCTACGAGCAGTACTTC.

This clonotype was counted many times. The chain combines TRBV5-1 with TRBJ2-3; D gene ambiguous. Germline assignment: CDR1 SGHRS and CDR2 YFSETQ. V dropped 0 bases and J dropped 1 base, with 9 bases sitting between them. The CDR3 covers 15 residues. CDR3 sequence: CASSLVPQGTDTQYF. The CDR3 region has the DNA TGCGCCAGCAGCTTGGTGCCCCAAGGCACAGATACGCAGTATTTT.

This clonotype was observed at least ten times. V usage is TRBV7-9 and J usage is TRBJ2-2; 7 bases map to TRBD1. The V segment lost 4 bases and the J segment 6 bases; nucleotides outside the gene matches: 2. CDR1 and CDR2 (germline): SEHNR, FQNEAQ (reference sequence). The CDR3 runs 13 residues. The DNA for the CDR3 is TGTGCCAGCAGCTCCACAGGGGCCGGGGAGCTGTTTTTT. It is translated as CASSSTGAGELFF.

This clonotype was counted many times. The chain uses TRBV4-1 and TRBJ2-3; TRBD2 agrees at 13 bases. J gave up 2 bases and V 4 bases, and 3 bases lay outside the gene matches. CDR1 and CDR2 (germline): MGHRA, YSYEKL. This CDR3 comprises 16 residues. The CDR3 region is CASSRLAGGHTDTQYF. The DNA of the CDR3 is TGCGCCAGCAGCCGACTAGCGGGAGGACACACAGATACGCAGTATTTT.

V is TRBV12-3 or TRBV12-4 and J is TRBJ2-7, with D perhaps TRBD2 (7 bases). The CDR3 totals 15 residues. V gave up 4 bases and J gave up 5 bases, with 18 bases separating them. The CDR3 bases are TGTGCCAGCAGTTGGGGGGGGGCTAGCATCGACGAGCAGTACTTC. Protein sequence: CASSWGGASIDEQYF.

At least ten counts were recorded for this clonotype. This chain links TRBV5-1 with TRBJ1-2; D may be TRBD1 (6 bases). V was trimmed by 2 bases and J by 2 bases, leaving 16 bases between them. The CDR3 has 16 amino acids. Per germline, CDR1 SGHRS and CDR2 YFSETQ. CDR3 region: CASSFAAGGINYGYTF. The CDR3 DNA is TGCGCCAGCAGCTTCGCGGCGGGGGGCATCAACTATGGCTACACCTTC.

In this sample, this clonotype turned up a few times. This rearrangement joins TRBV5-6 to TRBJ1-2; D uncertain. Germline-derived CDR1 and CDR2 are SGHDT and YYEEEE. Trimming cost V 3 bases and J 6 bases, with 18 bases left between them. CDR3 size: 15 residues. CDR3 sequence reads: CASSSNDLPVDGYTF. CDR3 coding DNA: TGTGCCAGCAGCTCTAACGACCTCCCGGTGGATGGCTACACCTTC.

This clonotype was counted at least ten times. This chain joins TRBV3-1 and TRBJ2-1; 10 nucleotides line up with TRBD2. In germline, CDR1 is LGHDT, CDR2 YNNKEL (reference sequence). This CDR3 has 17 amino acids. With 2 bases clipped from V and 4 bases from J, the junction kept 8 bases outside the gene matches. The CDR3 DNA reads TGTGCCAGCAGCCAAAGGGGAGGACTAGCGGTATACAATGAGCAGTTCTTC. It codes for CASSQRGGLAVYNEQFF.

This clonotype came up a few times. The rearrangement uses TRBV7-9 and TRBJ2-7; D is unclear. CDR3 length equals 13 residues. Deletions cut 5 bases from V and 0 bases from J, with 8 bases between. CDR1 and CDR2 from the germline V gene are SEHNR and FQNEAQ (reference sequence). This CDR3 reads CASSLINSYEQYF. As DNA, the CDR3 is TGTGCCAGCAGCCTCATCAACTCCTACGAGCAGTACTTC.

The CDR3 coding sequence is TGTGCCAGCAGTCGCCGGGACAGGGGGCAACTTTATCAGCCCCAGCATTTT. Encoded protein: CASSRRDRGQLYQPQHF. This chain uses TRBV2 with TRBJ1-5, with 12 bases matching TRBD1. CDR3 length: 17 residues. The ends lost 5 bases at V and 5 bases at J; junction bases unmatched: 10. Germline CDR1 SNHLY, CDR2 FYNNEI.

The CDR3 DNA is TGCAGTGCCGACTGGACTAGCGGGAGAACTGAGCAGTTCTTC. Translation: CSADWTSGRTEQFF. This sequence joins TRBV20-1 and TRBJ2-1, with 13 bases that match TRBD2. V trimming: 6 bases; J trimming: 9 bases; junction bases outside the gene matches: 8. Germline CDR1 reads DFQATT; CDR2 reads SNEGSKA (reference sequence). The CDR3 spans 14 residues.

The chain couples TRBV18 to TRBJ2-3, with D maybe TRBD2 (5 bases). The CDR3 loop spans 14 amino acids. The V end lost 4 bases, the J end lost 0 bases, and 8 bases lay between the germline ends. CDR1 is KGHSH and CDR2 is LQKENI in the germline V gene. As DNA, the CDR3 is TGTGCCAGCTCACAGGACTTGAGCACAGATACGCAGTATTTT. This codes for CASSQDLSTDTQYF. Complete variable domain (other parts from reference TRBV18 and TRBJ2-3): NAGVMQNPRHLVRRRGQEARLRCSPMKGHSHVYWYRQLPEEGLKFMVYLQKENIIDESGMPKERFSAEFPKEGPSILRIQQVVRGDSAAYFCASSQDLSTDTQYFGPGTRLTVL.

This clonotype has just a few counts. The chain has TRBV9 and TRBJ2-7; possibly TRBD2 for D (5 bases). The CDR3 has 15 residues. The germline V gene has CDR1 SGDLS and CDR2 YYNGEE. Deletions cut 4 bases from V and 3 bases from J, with 17 bases between. The CDR3 spells CASSPTGSFSYEQYF. The CDR3 DNA sequence: TGTGCCAGCAGCCCCACGGGGTCCTTCAGCTACGAGCAGTACTTC. The full variable domain, with the rest looked up from reference TRBV9 and TRBJ2-7, is DSGVTQTPKHLITATGQRVTLRCSPRSGDLSVYWYQQSLDQGLQFLIQYYNGEERAKGNILERFSAQQFPDLHSELNLSSLELGDSALYFCASSPTGSFSYEQYFGPGTRLTVT.

The rearrangement uses TRBV18 and TRBJ1-2; D is unresolved. Trimming cost V 0 bases and J 7 bases, with 15 bases left between them. The CDR3 loop spans 15 amino acids. Germline-derived CDR1 and CDR2 are KGHSH and LQKENI. CDR3 coding DNA: TGTGCCAGCTCACCACCGAACCGCGGAGATGCTGGCTACACCTTC. This translates into CASSPPNRGDAGYTF.

This clonotype was observed a handful of times. The chain uses TRBV12-3 or TRBV12-4 and TRBJ2-7; 8 nucleotides match TRBD1. The CDR3 has 15 amino acids. Trimming cost V 6 bases and J 2 bases; bases outside gene matches: 9. The CDR3 is CASRQGDQGAYEQYF. CDR3 DNA sequence: TGTGCCAGCAGACAGGGGGACCAGGGGGCCTACGAGCAGTACTTC.

The DNA for the CDR3 is TGCAGTGCTGTAAGCGGCGGACGGGGTGAGCAGTTCTTC. Its translation is CSAVSGGRGEQFF. V gene TRBV20-1 combines with J gene TRBJ2-1; D might be TRBD2 (5 bases). The CDR3 loop spans 13 amino acids. The germline V gene has CDR1 DFQATT and CDR2 SNEGSKA (reference sequence). V dropped 5 bases and J dropped 9 bases, with 17 bases sitting between them.

V gene TRBV20-1 combines with J gene TRBJ2-5; TRBD1 agrees at 10 bases. Trimming removed 0 bases from V and 4 bases from J; junction bases left unmatched: 14. The CDR3 length is 18 residues. Germline V gene data show CDR1 as DFQATT and CDR2 as SNEGSKA (reference sequence). The CDR3: CSAREGQGVIVGRETQYF. The CDR3 DNA follows: TGCAGTGCTAGAGAAGGACAGGGGGTAATTGTGGGTAGAGAGACCCAGTACTTC.

The chain joins TRBV20-1 to TRBJ2-3, with TRBD1 as a possible D gene (5 bases). Trimming cost V 1 base and J 1 base, with 18 bases left between them. Germline V lookup: CDR1 DFQATT, CDR2 SNEGSKA (reference sequence). This CDR3 region has 17 residues. The CDR3 loop reads CSARVGNPQGGTDTQYF. The DNA for the CDR3 is TGCAGTGCTAGAGTGGGGAATCCTCAGGGCGGCACAGATACGCAGTATTTT.

This clonotype was recorded a few times. The V gene is TRBV3-1, the J gene TRBJ1-6; a weak D match, TRBD1 (5 bases). Germline V gene lookup returns CDR1 LGHDT and CDR2 YNNKEL (reference sequence). The CDR3 runs to 14 residues. The V gene lost 3 bases and the J gene lost 7 bases, with 10 bases spanning the gap. The CDR3 protein is CASSQVQGNSPLHF. The CDR3 nucleotides read TGTGCCAGCAGCCAGGTTCAGGGCAATTCACCCCTCCACTTT.

This clonotype was detected a few times. This chain links TRBV15 with TRBJ2-1, with unresolved D. Germline lookup yields CDR1 LNHNV and CDR2 YYDKDF (reference sequence). The CDR3 runs to 13 residues. The V gene lost 11 bases and the J gene lost 5 bases, with 16 bases spanning the gap. This chain's CDR3 is CAASNLQDNEQFF. CDR3 coding DNA: TGTGCCGCCTCAAACCTCCAGGACAATGAGCAGTTCTTC.

Only a few counts were recorded for this clonotype. The V gene is TRBV20-1, the J gene TRBJ2-3; D unclear. The germline V gene encodes CDR1 DFQATT and CDR2 SNEGSKA (reference sequence). Trimming cost V 3 bases and J 6 bases, with 13 bases left between them. The CDR3 extends over 13 amino acids. The CDR3: CSARLPSRDTQYF. The DNA of the CDR3 is TGCAGTGCTAGGCTCCCGAGTAGGGATACGCAGTATTTT.

This clonotype has a handful of counts. The rearrangement links TRBV15 to TRBJ2-7; the match to TRBD1 covers 8 bases. Germline CDR1 reads LNHNV; CDR2 reads YYDKDF (reference sequence). The CDR3 totals 17 residues. The J segment lost 6 bases and the V segment lost 0 bases, leaving 13 bases of the junction unmatched. The CDR3 spells CATSRDYVGQVGLEQYF. In nucleotides, the CDR3 is TGTGCCACCAGCAGAGATTACGTGGGACAGGTTGGCCTCGAGCAGTACTTC.

This clonotype appeared a few times. This rearrangement joins TRBV11-2 to TRBJ2-3; TRBD2 matches at 8 bases. The J segment lost 6 bases and the V segment lost 4 bases, leaving 12 bases of the junction unmatched. The CDR3 totals 16 residues. CDR1 is SGHAT, CDR2 FQNNGV, per germline. CDR3 loop: CASSSIIGGGQDTQYF. In nucleotides, the CDR3 is TGTGCCAGCAGCTCCATTATCGGGGGGGGGCAGGATACGCAGTATTTT.

This clonotype was seen more than once but under ten times. This chain uses TRBV6-1 with TRBJ2-1; D not certain. CDR1 is MNHNS and CDR2 is SASEGT in the germline V gene. Trimming pared 0 bases from V and 7 bases from J, leaving 7 bases between. CDR3 length equals 13 residues. CDR3 sequence (DNA): TGTGCCAGCAGTGAAGCAGGTGTGAATGAGCAGTTCTTC. It specifies CASSEAGVNEQFF.

This clonotype appeared once. The chain couples TRBV12-3 or TRBV12-4 to TRBJ1-2, with TRBD1 matching 9 bases. The CDR3 is made up of 15 amino acids. V shed 5 bases, J shed 5 bases, and the junction held 9 bases outside the gene matches. CDR3 region: CASSDPGQGDYGYTF. The CDR3 DNA follows: TGTGCCAGCAGTGATCCGGGACAGGGTGATTATGGCTACACCTTC.

The chain employs TRBV12-3 or TRBV12-4 and TRBJ1-6; weak D call: TRBD1 (6 bases). The CDR3 is made up of 13 amino acids. The V gene lost 8 bases and the J gene lost 6 bases, with 11 bases spanning the gap. CDR3 loop: CASSRQVNSPLHF. The CDR3 DNA is TGTGCCAGCTCAAGACAGGTTAATTCACCCCTCCACTTT.

This clonotype was seen only a few times. The V call is TRBV5-6, the J call TRBJ1-5, with D unclear. The CDR3 covers 13 residues. V was clipped by 0 bases and J by 9 bases, with 10 bases between them. Per the germline V gene, CDR1 is SGHDT and CDR2 is YYEEEE. The CDR3 loop is CASSLDRRGPQHF. CDR3 DNA sequence: TGTGCCAGCAGCTTGGACCGTCGGGGGCCCCAGCATTTT.

This clonotype was seen once. This clone may be a read error of a much larger clone one base away. Without the conserved terminal phenylalanine or tryptophan, this CDR3 likely stems from a read error. The gene calls are TRBV28 and TRBJ2-3; TRBD2 agrees at 11 bases. The CDR3 loop spans 16 amino acids. V shed 10 bases and J 4 bases; nucleotides not matched to a gene: 13. Germline loops: CDR1 MDHEN, CDR2 SYDVKM. CDR3 in amino acids: CAISEISGGAADTQYY. For the CDR3, the DNA is TGTGCCATCTCGGAGATTAGCGGGGGGGCCGCAGATACGCAGTATTAT.

The chain combines TRBV6-2 or TRBV6-3 with TRBJ2-5; D is uncertain. This CDR3 has 16 amino acids. Germline-derived CDR1 and CDR2 are MNHEY and SVGEGT. V shed 5 bases and J shed 4 bases, with 20 bases lying between them. CDR3 nucleotides: TGTGCCAGCAGTGACCCGACGGGTTTTCTTGGAGAGACCCAGTACTTC. Translation: CASSDPTGFLGETQYF.

A few counts support this clonotype. The chain recombines TRBV4-3 with TRBJ1-5; possible D gene TRBD1, 6 bases. Trimming removed 2 bases from V and 7 bases from J, with 15 bases in between. This CDR3 has 15 residues. CDR1 is LGHNA, CDR2 YSLEER, per germline. The CDR3 reads CASSQTWDTFQPQHF. Written as DNA, the CDR3 is TGCGCCAGCAGCCAAACCTGGGACACCTTCCAGCCCCAGCATTTT.

This clonotype has a handful of counts. CDR3 bases: TGTGCCAGCAGCCCCCGAGGGATCCGGGGGACTGAAGCTTTCTTT. Amino acid sequence: CASSPRGIRGTEAFF. The chain links TRBV7-2 to TRBJ1-1; a weak D match, TRBD1 (5 bases). Germline V gene data show CDR1 as SGHTA and CDR2 as FQGNSA. V dropped 5 bases and J dropped 5 bases, with 18 bases sitting between them. The length of the CDR3 is 15 residues.